A selection of T cell receptor beta chains follows, all from one sample in a study of read filtering for tumor transcriptome and immune sequencing. TCRdb re-called the reads through MiXCR, storing one row per CDR3 protein. The sample holds 30,000 to 40,000 distinct CDR3 sequences, 12% to 15% seen once. Sequencing was performed on a population of CD138-negative cells sorted from bone marrow. The receptors here all came from a donor aged 40 or over with multiple myeloma. The CDR3 runs from the conserved cysteine through the conserved F or W. D genes are given only for firm matches. Clone size is given for some rows only: seen once, a few or many times, or a class if the clone is expanded.

J gene	V gene	clone size	D gene	CDR3 length	CDR3 protein	CDR3 DNA
TRBJ2-1	TRBV5-6	-	-	17	CASSATTTGRAYNEQFF	TGTGCCAGCAGCGCTACCACGACAGGGAGGGCCTACAATGAGCAGTTCTTC
TRBJ2-1	TRBV7-3	-	TRBD2	15	CACGISGSSYNEQFF	TGTGCCTGCGGCATTAGCGGGAGCTCCTACAATGAGCAGTTCTTC
TRBJ1-1	TRBV5-1	many	TRBD1	18	CASSWGGGTGAPNTEAFF	TGCGCCAGCAGCTGGGGCGGGGGGACAGGGGCTCCGAACACTGAAGCTTTCTTT
TRBJ2-7	TRBV30	many	-	12	CAWSVVSYEQYF	TGTGCCTGGAGTGTCGTCTCCTACGAGCAGTACTTC
TRBJ1-5	TRBV20-1	many	-	16	CSAREENYYSNQPQHF	TGCAGTGCTAGAGAGGAAAACTATTATAGCAATCAGCCCCAGCATTTT
TRBJ1-2	TRBV29-1	many	-	12	CSVLTPEGGYTF	TGCAGCGTCCTGACCCCGGAGGGTGGCTACACCTTC
TRBJ2-7	TRBV28	many	TRBD2	15	CASTPSGGRRHEQYF	TGTGCCAGCACCCCAAGCGGGGGAAGGAGGCACGAGCAGTACTTC
TRBJ2-3	TRBV5-1	many	-	17	CASSLEGRGRSTDTQYF	TGCGCCAGCAGCTTGGAGGGTAGGGGACGGAGCACAGATACGCAGTATTTT
TRBJ1-5	TRBV24-1	medium-sized	-	15	CATSDPGPGDQPQHF	TGTGCCACCAGTGACCCCGGGCCGGGAGATCAGCCCCAGCATTTT
TRBJ2-3	TRBV6-5	many	-	13	CASSYQRWDTQYF	TGTGCCAGCAGTTACCAAAGATGGGATACGCAGTATTTT
TRBJ2-3	TRBV9	-	-	16	CASSVDSFVSTDTQYF	TGTGCCAGCAGCGTAGACTCGTTTGTCAGCACAGATACGCAGTATTTT
TRBJ2-6	TRBV6-5	few	-	14	CASSWDPGANVLTF	TGTGCCAGCAGCTGGGATCCTGGGGCCAACGTCCTGACTTTC
TRBJ2-3	TRBV5-1	-	TRBD1	16	CASSGGQGIFTDTQYF	TGCGCCAGCAGCGGGGGACAGGGGATTTTTACAGATACGCAGTATTTT
TRBJ2-3	TRBV20-1	many	-	13	CSADLGGTDTQYF	TGCAGTGCTGATCTAGGGGGCACAGATACGCAGTATTTT
TRBJ2-7	TRBV19	many	-	13	CASSPGTLYEQYF	TGTGCCAGTAGTCCCGGGACCCTCTACGAGCAGTACTTC
TRBJ2-1	TRBV7-9	medium-sized	TRBD2	13	CASIHGGGNEQFF	TGTGCCAGCATCCACGGGGGGGGCAATGAGCAGTTCTTC
TRBJ1-5	TRBV19	many	-	13	CASSKSRNQPQHF	TGTGCCAGTAGTAAAAGCCGGAATCAGCCCCAGCATTTT
TRBJ2-3	TRBV20-1	many	TRBD1	15	CSAYAETGIPDTQYF	TGCAGTGCTTATGCCGAGACAGGGATCCCAGATACGCAGTATTTT
TRBJ2-7	TRBV6-6	many	-	13	CASSIQGSGEQYF	TGTGCCAGCAGTATTCAAGGGAGTGGCGAGCAGTACTTC
TRBJ1-5	TRBV4-1	-	-	14	CASSQEEGFGPQHF	TGCGCCAGCAGCCAAGAAGAGGGCTTCGGGCCCCAGCATTTT
TRBJ2-7	TRBV30	-	-	14	CAWKCETCPYEQYF	TGTGCCTGGAAGTGCGAGACCTGTCCCTACGAGCAGTACTTC
TRBJ1-5	TRBV18	many	TRBD1	16	CASSPSGDSYYQPQHF	TGTGCCAGCTCACCTTCGGGGGACAGCTACTATCAGCCCCAGCATTTT
TRBJ2-7	TRBV4-3	many	-	15	CASSQGPGRTYEQYF	TGCGCCAGCAGCCAAGGGCCAGGAAGAACCTACGAGCAGTACTTC
TRBJ2-1	TRBV27	many	TRBD1	15	CASRKTGSSYNEQFF	TGTGCCAGCAGGAAGACAGGGAGCTCCTACAATGAGCAGTTCTTC
TRBJ2-6	TRBV5-4	-	TRBD1	15	CASRTGGYGANVLTF	TGTGCCAGCAGGACAGGGGGCTATGGGGCCAACGTCCTGACTTTC
TRBJ1-5	TRBV3-1	many	-	14	CASSQGQKGQPQHF	TGTGCCAGCAGCCAAGGGCAGAAGGGTCAGCCCCAGCATTTT
TRBJ2-7	TRBV20-1	many	-	13	CSASKGGLYEQYF	TGCAGTGCTAGCAAGGGGGGACTCTACGAGCAGTACTTC
TRBJ2-7	TRBV3-1	many	TRBD2	13	CASSHAGVSEQYF	TGTGCCAGCAGCCATGCGGGGGTCTCCGAGCAGTACTTC
TRBJ1-2	TRBV28	many	TRBD1	13	CASGVGGVDGYTF	TGTGCCAGCGGAGTAGGGGGCGTAGATGGCTACACCTTC
TRBJ1-4	TRBV5-6	many	-	15	CASSLAGATNEKLFF	TGTGCCAGCAGCTTGGCGGGAGCAACTAATGAAAAACTGTTTTTT
TRBJ1-3	TRBV10-3	many	-	14	CAIKTGESGNTIYF	TGTGCCATCAAAACGGGCGAATCTGGAAACACCATATATTTT
TRBJ1-1	TRBV20-1	many	TRBD1	14	CSARGQAGVTEAFF	TGCAGTGCGAGAGGACAGGCGGGGGTCACTGAAGCTTTCTTT
TRBJ2-3	TRBV7-2	-	TRBD2	18	CASSSTSGGAKGTDTQYF	TGTGCCAGCAGCTCCACTAGCGGGGGGGCGAAAGGCACAGATACGCAGTATTTT
TRBJ1-1	TRBV3-1	many	-	15	CASSQGTDGGTEAFF	TGTGCCAGCAGCCAAGGGACAGATGGGGGCACTGAAGCTTTCTTT
TRBJ2-7	TRBV7-9	-	-	14	CASSSWTADYEQYF	TGTGCCAGCAGCAGCTGGACAGCCGACTACGAGCAGTACTTC